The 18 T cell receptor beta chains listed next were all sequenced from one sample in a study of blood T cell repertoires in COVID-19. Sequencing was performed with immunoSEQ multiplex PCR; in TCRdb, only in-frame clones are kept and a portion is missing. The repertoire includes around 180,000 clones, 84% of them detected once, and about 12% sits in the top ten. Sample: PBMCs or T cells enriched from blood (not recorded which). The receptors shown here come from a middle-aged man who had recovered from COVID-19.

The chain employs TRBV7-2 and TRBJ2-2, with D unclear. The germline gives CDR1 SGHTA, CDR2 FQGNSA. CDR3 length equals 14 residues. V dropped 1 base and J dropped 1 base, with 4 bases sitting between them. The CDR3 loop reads CASSLGRNTGELFF. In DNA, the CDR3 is TGTGCCAGCAGCTTAGGGAGGAACACCGGGGAGCTGTTTTTT.

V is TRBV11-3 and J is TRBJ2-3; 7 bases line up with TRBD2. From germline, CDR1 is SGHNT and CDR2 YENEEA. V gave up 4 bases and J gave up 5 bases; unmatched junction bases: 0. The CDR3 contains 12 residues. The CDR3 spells CASSWGGDTQYF. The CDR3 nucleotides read TGTGCCAGCAGCTGGGGGGGAGATACGCAGTATTTT. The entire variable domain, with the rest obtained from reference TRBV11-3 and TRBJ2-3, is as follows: EAGVVQSPRYKIIEKKQPVAFWCNPISGHNTLYWYLQNLGQGPELLIRYENEEAVDDSQLPKDRFSAERLKGVDSTLKIQPAELGDSAVYLCASSWGGDTQYFGPGTRLTVL.

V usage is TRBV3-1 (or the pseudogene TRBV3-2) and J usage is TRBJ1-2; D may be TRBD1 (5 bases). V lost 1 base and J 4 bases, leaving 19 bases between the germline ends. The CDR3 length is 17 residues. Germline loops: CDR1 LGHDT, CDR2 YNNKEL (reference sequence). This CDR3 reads CASSQGALQGTPYGYTF. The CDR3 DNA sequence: TGTGCCAGCAGCCAAGGCGCTCTTCAGGGTACCCCCTATGGCTACACCTTC.

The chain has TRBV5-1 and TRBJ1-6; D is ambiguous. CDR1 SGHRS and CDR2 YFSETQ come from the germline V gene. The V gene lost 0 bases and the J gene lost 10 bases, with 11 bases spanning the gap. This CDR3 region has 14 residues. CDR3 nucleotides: TGCGCCAGCAGCTTGGATCTAGGGAGCTCACCCCTCCACTTT. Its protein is CASSLDLGSSPLHF.

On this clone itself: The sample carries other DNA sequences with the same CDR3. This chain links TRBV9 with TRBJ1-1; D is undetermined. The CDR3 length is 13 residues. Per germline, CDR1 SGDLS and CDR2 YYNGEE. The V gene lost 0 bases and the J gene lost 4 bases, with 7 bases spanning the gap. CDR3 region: CASSVVAGTEAFF. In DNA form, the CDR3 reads TGTGCCAGCAGCGTAGTCGCAGGCACTGAAGCTTTCTTT.

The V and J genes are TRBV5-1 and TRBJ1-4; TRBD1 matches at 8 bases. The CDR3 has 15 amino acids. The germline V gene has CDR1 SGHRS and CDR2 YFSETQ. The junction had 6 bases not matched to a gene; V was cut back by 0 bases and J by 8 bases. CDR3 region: CASSLGGQAVEKLFF. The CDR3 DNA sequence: TGCGCCAGCAGCTTGGGGGGACAGGCAGTAGAAAAACTGTTTTTT.

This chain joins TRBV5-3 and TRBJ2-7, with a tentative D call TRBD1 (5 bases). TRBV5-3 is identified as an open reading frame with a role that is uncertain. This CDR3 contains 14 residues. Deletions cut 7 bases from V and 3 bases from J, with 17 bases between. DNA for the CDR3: TGTGCCAGACCCTCCTCGACAGAGAACTACGAGCAGTACTTC. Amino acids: CARPSSTENYEQYF.

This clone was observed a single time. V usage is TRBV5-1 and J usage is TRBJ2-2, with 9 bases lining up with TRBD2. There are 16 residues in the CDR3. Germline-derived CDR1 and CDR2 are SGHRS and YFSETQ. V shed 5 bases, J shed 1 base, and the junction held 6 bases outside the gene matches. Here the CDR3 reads CASRPRLAENTGELFF. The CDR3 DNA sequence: TGCGCCAGCAGACCCAGACTAGCGGAGAACACCGGGGAGCTGTTTTTT. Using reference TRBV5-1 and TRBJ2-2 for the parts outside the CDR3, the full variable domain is KAGVTQTPRYLIKTRGQQVTLSCSPISGHRSVSWYQQTPGQGLQFLFEYFSETQRNKGNFPGRFSGRQFSNSRSEMNVSTLELGDSALYLCASRPRLAENTGELFFGEGSRLTVL.

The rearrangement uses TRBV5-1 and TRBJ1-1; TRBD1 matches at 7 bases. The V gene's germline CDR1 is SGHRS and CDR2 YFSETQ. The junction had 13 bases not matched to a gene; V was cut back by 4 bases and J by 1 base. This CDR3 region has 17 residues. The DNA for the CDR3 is TGCGCCAGCAGCCCGAGGGCACAGGGGACAAGGAACACTGAAGCTTTCTTT. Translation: CASSPRAQGTRNTEAFF.

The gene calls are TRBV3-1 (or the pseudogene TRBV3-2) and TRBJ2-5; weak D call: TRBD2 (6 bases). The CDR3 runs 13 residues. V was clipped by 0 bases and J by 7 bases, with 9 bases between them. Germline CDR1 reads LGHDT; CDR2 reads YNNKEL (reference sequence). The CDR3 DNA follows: TGTGCCAGCAGCCAAGATCTGGGGGGGACCCAGTACTTC. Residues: CASSQDLGGTQYF.

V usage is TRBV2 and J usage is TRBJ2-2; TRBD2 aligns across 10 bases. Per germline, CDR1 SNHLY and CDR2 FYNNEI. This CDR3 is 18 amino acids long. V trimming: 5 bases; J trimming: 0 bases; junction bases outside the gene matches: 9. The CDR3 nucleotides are TGTGCCAGCAGTTCTGGGGTAGCGGGGGGCCCGAACACCGGGGAGCTGTTTTTT. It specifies CASSSGVAGGPNTGELFF. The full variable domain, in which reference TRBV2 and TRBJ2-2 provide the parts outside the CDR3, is EPEVTQTPSHQVTQMGQEVILRCVPISNHLYFYWYRQILGQKVEFLVSFYNNEISEKSEIFDDQFSVERPDGSNFTLKIRSTKLEDSAMYFCASSSGVAGGPNTGELFFGEGSRLTVL.

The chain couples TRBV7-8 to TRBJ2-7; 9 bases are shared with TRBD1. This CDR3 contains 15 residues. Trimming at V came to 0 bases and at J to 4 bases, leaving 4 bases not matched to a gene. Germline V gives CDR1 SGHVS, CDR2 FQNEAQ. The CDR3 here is CASSLAGQGGYEQYF. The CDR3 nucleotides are TGTGCCAGCAGCTTAGCGGGACAGGGTGGTTACGAGCAGTACTTC.

The CDR3 bases are TGTGCCAGCAGTCCCCAGACAGGGGGATATAGCAATCAGCCCCAGCATTTT. Translation: CASSPQTGGYSNQPQHF. The genes are TRBV28 and TRBJ1-5; 9 bases map to TRBD1. The junction had 8 bases not matched to a gene; V was cut back by 5 bases and J by 0 bases. CDR3 length equals 17 residues. In germline, CDR1 is MDHEN, CDR2 SYDVKM.

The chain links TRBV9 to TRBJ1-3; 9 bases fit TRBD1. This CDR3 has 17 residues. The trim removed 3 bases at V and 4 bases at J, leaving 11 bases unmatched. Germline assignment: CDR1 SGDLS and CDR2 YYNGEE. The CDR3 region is CASSARLQGAGGNTIYF. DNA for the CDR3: TGTGCCAGCAGCGCCCGACTACAGGGGGCGGGAGGAAACACCATATATTTT. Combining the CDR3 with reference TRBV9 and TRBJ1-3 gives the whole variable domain DSGVTQTPKHLITATGQRVTLRCSPRSGDLSVYWYQQSLDQGLQFLIQYYNGEERAKGNILERFSAQQFPDLHSELNLSSLELGDSALYFCASSARLQGAGGNTIYFGEGSWLTVV.

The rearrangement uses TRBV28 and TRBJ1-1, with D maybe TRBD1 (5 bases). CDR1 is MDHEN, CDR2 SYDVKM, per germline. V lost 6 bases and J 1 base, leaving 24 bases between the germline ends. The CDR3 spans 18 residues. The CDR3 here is CASSLTQKGWRGNTEAFF. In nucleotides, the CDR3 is TGTGCCAGCAGCTTAACCCAAAAGGGGTGGCGTGGGAACACTGAAGCTTTCTTT.

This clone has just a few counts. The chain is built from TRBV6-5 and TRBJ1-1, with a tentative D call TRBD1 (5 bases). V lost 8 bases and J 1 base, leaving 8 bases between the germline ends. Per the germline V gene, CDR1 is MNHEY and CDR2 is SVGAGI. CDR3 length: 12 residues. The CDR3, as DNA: TGTGCCAGCCTCACAGGGAACACTGAAGCTTTCTTT. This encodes CASLTGNTEAFF.

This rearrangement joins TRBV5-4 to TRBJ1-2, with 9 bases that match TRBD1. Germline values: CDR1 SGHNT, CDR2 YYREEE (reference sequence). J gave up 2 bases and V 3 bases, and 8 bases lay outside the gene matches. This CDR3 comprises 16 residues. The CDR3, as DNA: TGTGCCAGCAGCTCACCAACCGGGACAGGGAACTATGGCTACACCTTC. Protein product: CASSSPTGTGNYGYTF.

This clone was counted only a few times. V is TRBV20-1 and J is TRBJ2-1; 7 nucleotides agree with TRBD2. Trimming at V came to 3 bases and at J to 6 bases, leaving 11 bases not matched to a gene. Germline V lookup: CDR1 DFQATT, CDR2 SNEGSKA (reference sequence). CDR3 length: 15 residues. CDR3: CSASLRLAVSNEQFF. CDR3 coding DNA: TGCAGTGCTAGTTTGAGACTAGCAGTCTCCAATGAGCAGTTCTTC.